The entry below describes one T cell receptor beta chain. This sample is part of a study of blood T cells in healthy people across ages. This CDR3 is 13 amino acids long. Germline V gene lookup returns CDR1 KGHSH and CDR2 LQKENI. Trimming cost V 10 bases and J 0 bases, with 10 bases left between them. Together with a sample-barcoded 5' primer, a J-beta primer mix was included in a second PCR lasting roughly 6 to 12 cycles. TCRdb reanalysed the 5' RACE reads using MiXCR and keeps one entry per CDR3 protein. The sample includes nearly 800,000 distinct CDR3 sequences, just over 55% of them seen just once.

The TCR comes from a man in his forties or fifties in good health. Sequencing was carried out using blood. The chain combines TRBV18 with TRBJ2-1; D remains ambiguous. This chain's CDR3 is CATSISSYNEQFF. In DNA, the CDR3 is TGTGCCACCTCGATAAGCTCCTACAATGAGCAGTTCTTC.